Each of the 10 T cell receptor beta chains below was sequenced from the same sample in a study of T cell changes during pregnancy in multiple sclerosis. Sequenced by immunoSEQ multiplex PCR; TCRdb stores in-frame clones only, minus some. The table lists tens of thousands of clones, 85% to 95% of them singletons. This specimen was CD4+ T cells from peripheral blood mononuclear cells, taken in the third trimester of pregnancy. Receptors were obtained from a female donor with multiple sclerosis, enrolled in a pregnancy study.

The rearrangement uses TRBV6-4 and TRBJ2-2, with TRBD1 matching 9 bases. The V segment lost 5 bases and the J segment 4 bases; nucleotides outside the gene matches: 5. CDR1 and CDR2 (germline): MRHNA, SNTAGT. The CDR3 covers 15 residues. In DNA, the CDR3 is TGTGCCAGCAGTCTCGGGACAGGGTTCACCGGGGAGCTGTTTTTT. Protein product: CASSLGTGFTGELFF.

The DNA for the CDR3 is TGTGCTAGTGGTTTGTCCCGGACAGGGGGCAATCAGCCCCAGCATTTT. Translated: CASGLSRTGGNQPQHF. The chain joins TRBV12-5 to TRBJ1-5; 9 bases map to TRBD1. With 2 bases clipped from V and 2 bases from J, the junction kept 4 bases outside the gene matches. The V gene's germline CDR1 is LGHNT and CDR2 FRNRAP. This CDR3 region has 16 residues. Looking up the rest from reference TRBV12-5 and TRBJ1-5 gives the full variable domain: DARVTQTPRHKVTEMGQEVTMRCQPILGHNTVFWYRQTMMQGLELLAYFRNRAPLDDSGMPKDRFSAEMPDATLATLKIQPSEPRDSAVYFCASGLSRTGGNQPQHFGDGTRLSIL.

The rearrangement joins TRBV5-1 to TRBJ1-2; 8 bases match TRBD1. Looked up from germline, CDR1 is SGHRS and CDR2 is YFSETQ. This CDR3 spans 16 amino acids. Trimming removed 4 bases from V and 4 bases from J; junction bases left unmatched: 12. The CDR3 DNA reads TGCGCCAGCAGCCCAGACCCCACAGGGGGTCCCTATGGCTACACCTTC. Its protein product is CASSPDPTGGPYGYTF.

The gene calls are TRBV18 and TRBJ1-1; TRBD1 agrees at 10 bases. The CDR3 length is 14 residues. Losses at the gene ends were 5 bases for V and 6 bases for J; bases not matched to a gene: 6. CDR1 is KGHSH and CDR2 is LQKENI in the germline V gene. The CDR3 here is CASSTDRGLAEAFF. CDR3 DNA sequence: TGTGCCAGCTCAACCGACAGGGGGCTCGCTGAAGCTTTCTTT. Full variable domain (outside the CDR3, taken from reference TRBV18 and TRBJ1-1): NAGVMQNPRHLVRRRGQEARLRCSPMKGHSHVYWYRQLPEEGLKFMVYLQKENIIDESGMPKERFSAEFPKEGPSILRIQQVVRGDSAAYFCASSTDRGLAEAFFGQGTRLTVV.

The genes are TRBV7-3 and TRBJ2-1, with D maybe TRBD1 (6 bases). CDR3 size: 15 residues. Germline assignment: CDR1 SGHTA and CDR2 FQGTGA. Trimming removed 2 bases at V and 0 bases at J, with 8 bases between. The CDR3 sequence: CASSLLGGSYNEQFF. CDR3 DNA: TGTGCCAGCAGCTTACTAGGGGGCTCCTACAATGAGCAGTTCTTC.

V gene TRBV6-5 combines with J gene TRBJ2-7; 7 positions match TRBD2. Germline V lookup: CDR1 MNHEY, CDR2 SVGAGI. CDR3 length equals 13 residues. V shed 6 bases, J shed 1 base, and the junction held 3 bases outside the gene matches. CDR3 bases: TGTGCCAGCAGCGGTAGCGGGTCCTACGAGCAGTACTTC. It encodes CASSGSGSYEQYF.

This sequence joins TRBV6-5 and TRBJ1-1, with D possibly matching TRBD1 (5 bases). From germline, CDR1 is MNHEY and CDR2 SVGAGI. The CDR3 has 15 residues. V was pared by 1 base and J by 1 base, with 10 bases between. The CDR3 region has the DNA TGTGCCAGCAGTTACTGGGCCAGGGAGAACACTGAAGCTTTCTTT. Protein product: CASSYWARENTEAFF.

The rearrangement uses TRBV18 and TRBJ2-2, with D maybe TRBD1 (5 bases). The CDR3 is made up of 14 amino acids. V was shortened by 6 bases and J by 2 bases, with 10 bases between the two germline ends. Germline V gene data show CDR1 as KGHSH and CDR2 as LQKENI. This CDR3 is CASSRTRNTGELFF. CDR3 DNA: TGTGCCAGCTCTCGGACACGAAACACCGGGGAGCTGTTTTTT.

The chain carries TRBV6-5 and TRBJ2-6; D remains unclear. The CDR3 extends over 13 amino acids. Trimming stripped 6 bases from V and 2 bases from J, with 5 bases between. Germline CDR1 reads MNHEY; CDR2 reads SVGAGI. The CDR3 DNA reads TGTGCCAGCAGCCCCACTGGGGCCAACGTCCTGACTTTC. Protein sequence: CASSPTGANVLTF.

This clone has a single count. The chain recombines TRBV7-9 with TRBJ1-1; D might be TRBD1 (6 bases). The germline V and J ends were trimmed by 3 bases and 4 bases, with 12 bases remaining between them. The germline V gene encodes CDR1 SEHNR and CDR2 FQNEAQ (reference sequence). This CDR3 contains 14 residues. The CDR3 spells CASSFLYRATEAFF. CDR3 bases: TGTGCCAGCAGCTTCCTTTACAGGGCCACTGAAGCTTTCTTT.